This T cell receptor beta chain appears in the sequencing data of a study of radiotherapy plus CTLA-4 blockade in lung cancer. V was pared by 2 bases and J by 4 bases, with 5 bases between. The CDR3 spans 12 residues. CDR1 and CDR2 from the germline V gene are MNHNS and SASEGT. This table comes from immunoSEQ multiplex PCR, and its TCRdb copy is limited to in-frame clones, with some not included. The data contain 50,000 or so clones, around four fifths of them singletons. J is TRBJ2-5 and V is TRBV6-1; no definite D call. This sample comprised peripheral blood, obtained from a patient treated with radiotherapy plus ipilimumab. The receptor's source is a human donor with non-small cell lung cancer who had a partial response to radiotherapy plus ipilimumab. In nucleotides, the CDR3 is TGTGCCAGCAGTGAATCTTTAGAGACCCAGTACTTC. This sequence encodes CASSESLETQYF.